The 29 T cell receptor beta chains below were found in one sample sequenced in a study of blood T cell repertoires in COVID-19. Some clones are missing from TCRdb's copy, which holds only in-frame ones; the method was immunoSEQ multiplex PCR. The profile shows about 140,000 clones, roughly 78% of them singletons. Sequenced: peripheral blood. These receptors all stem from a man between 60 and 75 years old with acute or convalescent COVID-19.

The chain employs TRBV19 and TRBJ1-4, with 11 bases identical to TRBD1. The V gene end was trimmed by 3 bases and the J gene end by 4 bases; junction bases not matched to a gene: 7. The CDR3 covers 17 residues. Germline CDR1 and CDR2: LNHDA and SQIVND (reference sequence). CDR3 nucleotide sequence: TGTGCCAGTAGTATGACCCGGACAGGGGGCCTTAATGAAAAACTGTTTTTT. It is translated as CASSMTRTGGLNEKLFF.

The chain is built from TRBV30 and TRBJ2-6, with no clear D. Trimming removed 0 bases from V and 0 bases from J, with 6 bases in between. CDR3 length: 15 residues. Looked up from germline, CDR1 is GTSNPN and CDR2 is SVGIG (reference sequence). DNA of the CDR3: TGTGCCTGGAGTGTACTGAGCTCTGGGGCCAACGTCCTGACTTTC. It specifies CAWSVLSSGANVLTF.

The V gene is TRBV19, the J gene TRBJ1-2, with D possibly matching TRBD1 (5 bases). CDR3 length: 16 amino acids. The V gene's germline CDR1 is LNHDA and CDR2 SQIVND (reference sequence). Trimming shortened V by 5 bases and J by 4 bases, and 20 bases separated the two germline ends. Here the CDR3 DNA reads TGTGCCAGTAGTCCCCGGGGACCGGGAGGCTCCTATGGCTACACCTTC. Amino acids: CASSPRGPGGSYGYTF.

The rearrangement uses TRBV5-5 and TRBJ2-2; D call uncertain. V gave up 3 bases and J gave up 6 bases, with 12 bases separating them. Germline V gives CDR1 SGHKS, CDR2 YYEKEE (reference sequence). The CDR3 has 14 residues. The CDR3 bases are TGTGCCAGCAGCTACAATTTGTTCGCCGGGGAGCTGTTTTTT. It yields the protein CASSYNLFAGELFF.

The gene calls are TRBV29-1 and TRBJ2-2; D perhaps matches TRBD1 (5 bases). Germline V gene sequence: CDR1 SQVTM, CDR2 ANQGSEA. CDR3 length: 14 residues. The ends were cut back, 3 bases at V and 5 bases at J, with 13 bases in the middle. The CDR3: CSVDFQGRTGELFF. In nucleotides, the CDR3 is TGCAGCGTTGATTTTCAGGGCCGGACCGGGGAGCTGTTTTTT.

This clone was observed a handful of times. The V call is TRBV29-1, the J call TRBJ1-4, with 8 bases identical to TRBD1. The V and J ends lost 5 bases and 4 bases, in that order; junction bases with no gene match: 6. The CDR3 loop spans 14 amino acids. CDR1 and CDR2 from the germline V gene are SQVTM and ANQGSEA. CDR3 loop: CSVTRTGINEKLFF. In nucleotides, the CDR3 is TGCAGCGTTACGCGGACAGGGATTAATGAAAAACTGTTTTTT.

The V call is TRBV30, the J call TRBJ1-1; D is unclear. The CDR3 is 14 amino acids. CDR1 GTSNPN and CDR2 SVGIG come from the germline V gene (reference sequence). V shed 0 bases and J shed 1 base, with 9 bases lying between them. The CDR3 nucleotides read TGTGCCTGGAGTGTCACGGTAACGAACACTGAAGCTTTCTTT. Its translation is CAWSVTVTNTEAFF. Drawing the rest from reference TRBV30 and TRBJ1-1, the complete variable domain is SQTIHQWPATLVQPVGSPLSLECTVEGTSNPNLYWYRQAAGRGLQLLFYSVGIGQISSEVPQNLSASRPQDRQFILSSKKLLLSDSGFYLCAWSVTVTNTEAFFGQGTRLTVV.

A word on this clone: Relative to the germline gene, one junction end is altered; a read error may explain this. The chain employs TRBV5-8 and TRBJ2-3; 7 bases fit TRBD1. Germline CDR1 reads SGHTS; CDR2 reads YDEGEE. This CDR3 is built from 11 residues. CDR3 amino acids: CASSLEVGQNF. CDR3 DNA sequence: TGTGCCAGCAGCTTGGAAGTGGGACAGAATTTT.

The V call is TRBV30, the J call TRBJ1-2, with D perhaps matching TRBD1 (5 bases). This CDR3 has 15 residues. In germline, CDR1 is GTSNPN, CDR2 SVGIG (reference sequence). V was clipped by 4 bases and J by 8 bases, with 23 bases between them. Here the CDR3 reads CAWTPRGLASGGYTF. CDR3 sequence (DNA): TGTGCCTGGACCCCCCGGGGGTTGGCGTCGGGAGGCTACACCTTC.

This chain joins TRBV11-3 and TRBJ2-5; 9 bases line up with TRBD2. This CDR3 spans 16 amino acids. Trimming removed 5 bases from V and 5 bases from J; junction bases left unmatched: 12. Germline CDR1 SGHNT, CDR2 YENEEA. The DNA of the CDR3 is TGTGCCAGCAGCCCAGGGGTAGCGGGAGTTCTGGAGACCCAGTACTTC. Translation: CASSPGVAGVLETQYF.

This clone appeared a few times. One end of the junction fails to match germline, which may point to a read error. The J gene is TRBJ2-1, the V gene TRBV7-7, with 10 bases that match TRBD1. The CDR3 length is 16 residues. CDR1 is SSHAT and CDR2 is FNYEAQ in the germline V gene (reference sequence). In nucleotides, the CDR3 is TGTGCTAGCAGCTTAGCAGGCGGGACAGGGGTCCATGAGCAGTTCTTC. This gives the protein CASSLAGGTGVHEQFF.

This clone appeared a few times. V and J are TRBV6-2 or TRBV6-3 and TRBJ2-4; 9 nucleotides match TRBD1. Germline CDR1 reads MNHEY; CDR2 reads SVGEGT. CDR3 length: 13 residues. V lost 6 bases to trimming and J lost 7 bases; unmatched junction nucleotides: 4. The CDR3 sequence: CASSLGQGNIQYF. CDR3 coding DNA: TGTGCCAGCAGCCTAGGACAGGGGAACATTCAGTACTTC.

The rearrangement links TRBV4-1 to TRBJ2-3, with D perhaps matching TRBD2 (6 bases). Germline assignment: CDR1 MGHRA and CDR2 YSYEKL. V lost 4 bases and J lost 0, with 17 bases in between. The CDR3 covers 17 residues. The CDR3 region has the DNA TGCGCCAGCAGCCCCGGGATGGGCGGGATGAGCACAGATACGCAGTATTTT. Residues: CASSPGMGGMSTDTQYF.

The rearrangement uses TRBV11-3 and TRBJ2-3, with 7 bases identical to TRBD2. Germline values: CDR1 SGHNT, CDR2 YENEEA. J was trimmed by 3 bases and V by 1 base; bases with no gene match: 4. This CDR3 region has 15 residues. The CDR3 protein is CASSLGREGTDTQYF. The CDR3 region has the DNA TGTGCCAGCAGCTTAGGCAGGGAGGGGACAGATACGCAGTATTTT.

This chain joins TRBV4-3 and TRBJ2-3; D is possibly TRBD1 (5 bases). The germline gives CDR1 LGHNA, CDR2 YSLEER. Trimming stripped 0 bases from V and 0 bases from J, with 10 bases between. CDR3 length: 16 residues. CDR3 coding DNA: TGCGCCAGCAGCCAAGATTATGGGGCTAGCACAGATACGCAGTATTTT. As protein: CASSQDYGASTDTQYF.

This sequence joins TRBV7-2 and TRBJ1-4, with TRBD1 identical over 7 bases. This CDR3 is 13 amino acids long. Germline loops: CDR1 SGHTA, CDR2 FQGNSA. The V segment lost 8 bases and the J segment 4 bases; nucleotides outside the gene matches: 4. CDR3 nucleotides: TGTGCCAGCGGCCGGGACAGTAATGAAAAACTGTTTTTT. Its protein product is CASGRDSNEKLFF.

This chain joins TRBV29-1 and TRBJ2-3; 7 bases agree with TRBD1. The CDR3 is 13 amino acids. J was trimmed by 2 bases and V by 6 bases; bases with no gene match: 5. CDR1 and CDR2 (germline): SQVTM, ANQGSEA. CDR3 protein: CSVERGLTDTQYF. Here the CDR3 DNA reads TGCAGCGTGGAGAGGGGGCTCACAGATACGCAGTATTTT.

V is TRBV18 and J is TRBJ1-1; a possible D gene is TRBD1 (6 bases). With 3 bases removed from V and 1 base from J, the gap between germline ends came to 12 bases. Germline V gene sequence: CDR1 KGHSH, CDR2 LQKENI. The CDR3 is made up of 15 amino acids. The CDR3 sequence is CASSPSHRENTEAFF. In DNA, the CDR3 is TGTGCCAGCTCACCTTCTCACAGGGAGAACACTGAAGCTTTCTTT. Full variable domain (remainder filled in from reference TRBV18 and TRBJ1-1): NAGVMQNPRHLVRRRGQEARLRCSPMKGHSHVYWYRQLPEEGLKFMVYLQKENIIDESGMPKERFSAEFPKEGPSILRIQQVVRGDSAAYFCASSPSHRENTEAFFGQGTRLTVV.

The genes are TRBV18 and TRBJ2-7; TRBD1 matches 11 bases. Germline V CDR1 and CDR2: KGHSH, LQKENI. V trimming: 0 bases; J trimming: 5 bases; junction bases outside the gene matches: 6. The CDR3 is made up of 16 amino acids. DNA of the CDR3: TGTGCCAGCTCACCACCGATCGGGACAGGGGGGCACGAGCAGTACTTC. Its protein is CASSPPIGTGGHEQYF.

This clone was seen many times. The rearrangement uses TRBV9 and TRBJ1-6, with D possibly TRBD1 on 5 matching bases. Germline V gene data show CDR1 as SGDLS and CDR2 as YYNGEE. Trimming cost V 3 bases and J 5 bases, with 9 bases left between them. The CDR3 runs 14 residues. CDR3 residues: CASSGGGDNSPLHF. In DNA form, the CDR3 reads TGTGCCAGCAGCGGGGGCGGGGATAATTCACCCCTCCACTTT.

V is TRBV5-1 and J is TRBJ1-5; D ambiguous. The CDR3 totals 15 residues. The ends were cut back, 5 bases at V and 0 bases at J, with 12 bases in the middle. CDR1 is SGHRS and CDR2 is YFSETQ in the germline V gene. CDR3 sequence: CASSPGTHSNQPQHF. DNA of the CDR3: TGCGCCAGCAGTCCGGGAACTCATAGCAATCAGCCCCAGCATTTT.

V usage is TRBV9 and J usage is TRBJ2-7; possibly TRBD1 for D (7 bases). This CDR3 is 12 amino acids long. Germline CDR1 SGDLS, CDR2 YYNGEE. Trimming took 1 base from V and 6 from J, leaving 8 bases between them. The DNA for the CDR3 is TGTGCCAGCAGCGTACAGGGGGGCGAGCAGTACTTC. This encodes CASSVQGGEQYF.

CDR3 nucleotides: TGTGCCAGCAGCCCCGGGGATAGTGGGTACGACTACACCTTC. Residues: CASSPGDSGYDYTF. The chain carries TRBV28 and TRBJ1-2; D is undetermined. Looked up from germline, CDR1 is MDHEN and CDR2 is SYDVKM. The CDR3 loop spans 14 amino acids. Trimming cost V 6 bases and J 10 bases, with 21 bases left between them.

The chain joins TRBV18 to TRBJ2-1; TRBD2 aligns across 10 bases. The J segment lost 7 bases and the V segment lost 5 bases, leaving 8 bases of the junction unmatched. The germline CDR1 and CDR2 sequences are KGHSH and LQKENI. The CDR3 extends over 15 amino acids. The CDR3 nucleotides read TGTGCCAGCTCAACCGGGACTAGCGCTTGGAATGAGCAGTTCTTC. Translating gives CASSTGTSAWNEQFF.

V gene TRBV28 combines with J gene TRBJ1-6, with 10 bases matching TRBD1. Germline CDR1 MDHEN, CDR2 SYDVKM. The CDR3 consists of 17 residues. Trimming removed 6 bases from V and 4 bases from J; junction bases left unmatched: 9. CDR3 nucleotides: TGTGCCAGCAGCTGGCTCGGACAGGGGGGTTATAATTCACCCCTCCACTTT. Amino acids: CASSWLGQGGYNSPLHF.

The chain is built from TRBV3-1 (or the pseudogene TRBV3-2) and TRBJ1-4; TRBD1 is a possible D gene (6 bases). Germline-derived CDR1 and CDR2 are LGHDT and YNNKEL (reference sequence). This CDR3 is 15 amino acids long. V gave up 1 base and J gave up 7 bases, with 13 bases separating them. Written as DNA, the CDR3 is TGTGCCAGCAGCCAAGGGACCGGCAGGGGTGAAAAACTGTTTTTT. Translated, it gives CASSQGTGRGEKLFF.

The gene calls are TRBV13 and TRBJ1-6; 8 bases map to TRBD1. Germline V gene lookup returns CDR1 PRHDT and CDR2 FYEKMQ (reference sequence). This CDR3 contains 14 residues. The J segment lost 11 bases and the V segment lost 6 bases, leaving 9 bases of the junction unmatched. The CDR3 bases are TGTGCCAGCAGAAAGGACAGGGTAGGGGCACCCCTCCACTTT. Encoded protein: CASRKDRVGAPLHF.

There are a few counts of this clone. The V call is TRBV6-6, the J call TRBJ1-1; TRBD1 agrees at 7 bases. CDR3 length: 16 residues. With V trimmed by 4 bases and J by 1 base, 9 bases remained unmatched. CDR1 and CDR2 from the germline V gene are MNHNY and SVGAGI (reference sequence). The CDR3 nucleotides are TGTGCCAGCAGTTCCTGGACAGGAGGCCCGAACACTGAAGCTTTCTTT. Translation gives CASSSWTGGPNTEAFF.

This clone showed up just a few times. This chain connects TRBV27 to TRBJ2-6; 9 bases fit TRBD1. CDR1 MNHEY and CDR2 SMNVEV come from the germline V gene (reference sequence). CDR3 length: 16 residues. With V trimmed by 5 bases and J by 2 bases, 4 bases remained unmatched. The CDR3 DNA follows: TGTGCCAGCAGTCCCGGGGACAGGGCTGGGGCCAACGTCCTGACTTTC. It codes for CASSPGDRAGANVLTF.